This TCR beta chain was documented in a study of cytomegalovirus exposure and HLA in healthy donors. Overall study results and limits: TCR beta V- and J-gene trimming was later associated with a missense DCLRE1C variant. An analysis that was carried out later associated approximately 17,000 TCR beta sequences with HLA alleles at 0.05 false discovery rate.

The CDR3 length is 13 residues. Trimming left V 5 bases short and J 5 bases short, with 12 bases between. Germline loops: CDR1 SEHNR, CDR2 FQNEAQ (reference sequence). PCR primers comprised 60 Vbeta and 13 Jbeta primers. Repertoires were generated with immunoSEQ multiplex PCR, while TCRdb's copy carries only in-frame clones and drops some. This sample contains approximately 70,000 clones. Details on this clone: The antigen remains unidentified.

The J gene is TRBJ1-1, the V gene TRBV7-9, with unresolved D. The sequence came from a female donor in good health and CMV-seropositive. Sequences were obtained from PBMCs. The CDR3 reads CASSRRDGTEAFF. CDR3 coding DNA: TGTGCCAGCAGCCGACGGGATGGAACTGAAGCTTTCTTT.